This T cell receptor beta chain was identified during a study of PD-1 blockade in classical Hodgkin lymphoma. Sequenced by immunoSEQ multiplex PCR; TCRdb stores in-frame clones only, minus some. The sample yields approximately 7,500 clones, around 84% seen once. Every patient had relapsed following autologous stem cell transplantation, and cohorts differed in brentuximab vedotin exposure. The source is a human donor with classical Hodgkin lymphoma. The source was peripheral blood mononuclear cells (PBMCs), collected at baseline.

CDR3 nucleotide sequence: TGTGCCAGCAGTGCCTTGGGGAATCAGCCCCAGCATTTT. Translated: CASSALGNQPQHF. This sequence joins TRBV2 and TRBJ1-5, with D uncertain. The CDR3 runs 13 residues. Trimming shortened V by 4 bases and J by 4 bases, and 8 bases separated the two germline ends. Germline values: CDR1 SNHLY, CDR2 FYNNEI.